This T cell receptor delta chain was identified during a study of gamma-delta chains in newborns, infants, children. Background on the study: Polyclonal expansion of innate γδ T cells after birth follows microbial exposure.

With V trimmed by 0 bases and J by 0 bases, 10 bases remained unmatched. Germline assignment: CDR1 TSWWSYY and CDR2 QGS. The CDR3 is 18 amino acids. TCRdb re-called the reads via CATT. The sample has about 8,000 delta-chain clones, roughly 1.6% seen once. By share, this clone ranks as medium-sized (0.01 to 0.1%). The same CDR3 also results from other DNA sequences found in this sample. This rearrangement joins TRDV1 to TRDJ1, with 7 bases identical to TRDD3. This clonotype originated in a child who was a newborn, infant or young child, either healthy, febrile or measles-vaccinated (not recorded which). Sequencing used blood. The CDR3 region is CALGELGPLGVYTDKLIF. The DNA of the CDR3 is TGTGCTCTTGGGGAACTAGGCCCCCTGGGGGTGTACACCGATAAACTCATCTTT.